The clone carrying this T cell receptor beta chain was found a few times. Germline CDR1 reads PRHDT; CDR2 reads FYEKMQ (reference sequence). The CDR3 sequence is 14 residues long. Deletions cut 8 bases from V and 3 bases from J, with 15 bases between. This sample was included in a study of T cells in Graves' hyperthyroidism and ophthalmopathy. For the study at large: The initial diagnosis was the point when peripheral blood was collected, ahead of any treatment.

Ophthalmopathy patients all had a Clinical Activity Score of at least 3, a NOSPECS grade of at least 4 and disease under 3 months old. Clinical symptoms, serum thyroxine and TRAb, thyroid ultrasound and orbital computed tomography were used for the diagnoses. RNA transcripts were the template for amplifying TCR beta CDR3 regions. First-round RT-PCR with HTBI primers amplified the TCR CDR3 region. TCRdb passed the multiplex PCR reads through MiXCR, listing each CDR3 protein once. The sample includes hundreds of thousands of distinct CDR3 sequences, around a quarter seen only once; the top ten take approximately 10%.

This TCR derives from a woman between 25 and 40 years old with Graves' ophthalmopathy. The specimen sequenced was blood. The genes are TRBV13 and TRBJ2-3; D is perhaps TRBD1 (6 bases). CDR3 protein: CASAAAGVTDTQYF. CDR3 bases: TGTGCCAGCGCGGCGGCAGGGGTGACAGATACGCAGTATTTT.